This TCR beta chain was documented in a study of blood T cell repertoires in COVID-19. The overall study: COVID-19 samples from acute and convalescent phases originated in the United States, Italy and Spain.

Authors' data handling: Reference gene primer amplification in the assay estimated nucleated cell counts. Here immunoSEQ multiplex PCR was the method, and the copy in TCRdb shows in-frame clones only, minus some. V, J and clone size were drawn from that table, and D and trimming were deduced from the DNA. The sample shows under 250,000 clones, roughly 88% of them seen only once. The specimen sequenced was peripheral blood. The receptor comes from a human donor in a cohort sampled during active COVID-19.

In nucleotides, the CDR3 is TGTGCCAGCAGCCCGACAGGGTTGGAACAGCCCCAGCATTTT. Protein: CASSPTGLEQPQHF. The rearrangement joins TRBV28 to TRBJ1-5, with 7 bases identical to TRBD1. In germline, CDR1 is MDHEN, CDR2 SYDVKM. V lost 6 bases and J lost 7; bases outside the gene matches: 9. The CDR3 consists of 14 residues.